This TCR beta chain originates from a study of blood T cell repertoires in COVID-19. Across the study: PBMCs, B-cell-depleted T cells, or T cells were the source of the cDNA or gDNA that made up the material.

Donors were grouped by their self-reported clinical history. V lost 3 bases and J 9 bases, leaving 12 bases between the germline ends. This CDR3 is built from 14 residues. Germline lookup yields CDR1 SGHVS and CDR2 FNYEAQ. Method: immunoSEQ multiplex PCR; TCRdb's copy keeps in-frame clones and lacks some. The top ten clones hold more than 0.85% of a sample with approximately 360,000 clones, 70% to 90% of them seen once. The receptor's source is a woman in her 30s with acute COVID-19. The specimen sequenced was PBMCs or T cells enriched from blood (not recorded which). The chain links TRBV7-6 to TRBJ1-6; D uncertain. The CDR3: CASSFSGYGSPLHF. The CDR3 DNA reads as TGTGCCAGCAGCTTCTCGGGGTACGGTTCACCCCTCCACTTT. The variable domain in full, with the rest retrieved from reference TRBV7-6 and TRBJ1-6, is GAGVSQSPRYKVTKRGQDVALRCDPISGHVSLYWYRQALGQGPEFLTYFNYEAQQDKSGLPNDRFSAERPEGSISTLTIQRTEQRDSAMYRCASSFSGYGSPLHFGNGTRLTVT.